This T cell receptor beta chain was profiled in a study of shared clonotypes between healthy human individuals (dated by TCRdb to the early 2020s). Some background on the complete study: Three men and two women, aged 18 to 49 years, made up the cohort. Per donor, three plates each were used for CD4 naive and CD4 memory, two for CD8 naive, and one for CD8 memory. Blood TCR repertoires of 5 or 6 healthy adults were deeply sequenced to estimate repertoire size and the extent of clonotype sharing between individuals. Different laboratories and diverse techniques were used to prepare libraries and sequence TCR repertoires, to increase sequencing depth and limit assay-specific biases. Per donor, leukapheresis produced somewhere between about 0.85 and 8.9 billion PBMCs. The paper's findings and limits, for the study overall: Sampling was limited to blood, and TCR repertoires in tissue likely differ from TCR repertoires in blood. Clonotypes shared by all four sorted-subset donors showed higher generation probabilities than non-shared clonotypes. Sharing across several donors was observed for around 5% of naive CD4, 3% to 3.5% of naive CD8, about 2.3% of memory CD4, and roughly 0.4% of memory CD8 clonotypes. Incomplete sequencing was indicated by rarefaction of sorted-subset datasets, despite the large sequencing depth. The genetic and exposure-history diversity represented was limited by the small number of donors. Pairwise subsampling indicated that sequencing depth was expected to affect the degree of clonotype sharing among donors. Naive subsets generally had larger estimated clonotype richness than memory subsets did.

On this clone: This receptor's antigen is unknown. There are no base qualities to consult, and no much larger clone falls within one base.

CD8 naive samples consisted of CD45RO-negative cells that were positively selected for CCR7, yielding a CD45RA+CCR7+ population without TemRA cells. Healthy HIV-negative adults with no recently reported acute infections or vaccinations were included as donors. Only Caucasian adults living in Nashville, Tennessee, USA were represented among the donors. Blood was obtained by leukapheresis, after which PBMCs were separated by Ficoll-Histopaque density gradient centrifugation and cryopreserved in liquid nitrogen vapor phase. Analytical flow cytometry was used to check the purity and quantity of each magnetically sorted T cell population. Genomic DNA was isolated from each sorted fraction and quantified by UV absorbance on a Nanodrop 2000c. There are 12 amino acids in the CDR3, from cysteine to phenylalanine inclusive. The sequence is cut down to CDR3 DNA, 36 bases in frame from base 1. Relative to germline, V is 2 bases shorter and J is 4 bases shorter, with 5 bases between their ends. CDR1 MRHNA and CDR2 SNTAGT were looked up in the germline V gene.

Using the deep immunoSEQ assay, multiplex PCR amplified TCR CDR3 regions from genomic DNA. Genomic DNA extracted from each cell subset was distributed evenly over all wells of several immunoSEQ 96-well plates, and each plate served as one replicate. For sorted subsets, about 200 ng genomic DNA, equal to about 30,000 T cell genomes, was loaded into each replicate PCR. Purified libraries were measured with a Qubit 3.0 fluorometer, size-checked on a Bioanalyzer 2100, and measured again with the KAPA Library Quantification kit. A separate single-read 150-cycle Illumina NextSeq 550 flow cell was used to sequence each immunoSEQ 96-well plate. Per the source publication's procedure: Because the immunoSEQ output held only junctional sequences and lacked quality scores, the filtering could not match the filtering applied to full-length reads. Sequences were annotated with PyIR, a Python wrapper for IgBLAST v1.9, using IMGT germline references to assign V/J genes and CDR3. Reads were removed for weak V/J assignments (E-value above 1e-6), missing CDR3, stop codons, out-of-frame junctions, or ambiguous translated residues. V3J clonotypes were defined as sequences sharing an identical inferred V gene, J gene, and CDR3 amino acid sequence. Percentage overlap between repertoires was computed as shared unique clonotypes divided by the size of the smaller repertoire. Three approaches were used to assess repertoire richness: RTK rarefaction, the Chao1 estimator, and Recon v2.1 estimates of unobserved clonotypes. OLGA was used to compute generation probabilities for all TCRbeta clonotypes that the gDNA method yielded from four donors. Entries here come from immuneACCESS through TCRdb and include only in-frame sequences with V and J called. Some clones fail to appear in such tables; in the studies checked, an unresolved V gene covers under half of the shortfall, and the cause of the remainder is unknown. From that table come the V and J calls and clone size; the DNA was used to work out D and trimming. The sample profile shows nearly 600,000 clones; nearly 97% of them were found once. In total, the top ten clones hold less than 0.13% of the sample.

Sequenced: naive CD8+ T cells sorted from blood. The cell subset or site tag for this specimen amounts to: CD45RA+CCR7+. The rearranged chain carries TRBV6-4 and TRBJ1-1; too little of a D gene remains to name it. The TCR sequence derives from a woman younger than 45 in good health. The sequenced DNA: TGTGCCAGCAGTGACGGACTCACTGAAGCTTTCTTT. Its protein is CASSDGLTEAFF.